The TCR beta chain described here comes from a study of cytotoxic CD8 clonotypes in ibrutinib-treated CLL. About the study: Response material was collected after a median about 11 months of treatment, range 6 to 36. Per sample, productive templates averaged 255,043 and productive rearrangements averaged approximately 100,000.

This CDR3 spans 14 amino acids. From germline, CDR1 is MGHRA and CDR2 YSYEKL. V lost 1 base and J lost 4; bases outside the gene matches: 3. The protocol was immunoSEQ multiplex PCR, while the TCRdb copy is restricted to in-frame clones and leaves out a portion. The sample gives 140,000 to 150,000 clones, about 70% of which show up once; roughly 4.7% is in the top ten. Regarding this clone: Antigen: not known.

Overall study results and limits: Rising at ibrutinib response, clonality subsequently fell back toward baseline at progression.

The sequence was obtained from a human donor with chronic lymphocytic leukemia. The input for sequencing was PBMCs, taken after 24 months of ibrutinib treatment. This rearrangement joins TRBV4-1 to TRBJ2-5, with 7 bases matching TRBD1. CDR3 bases: TGCGCCAGCAGCCAAGGGGACAGCGGAGAGACCCAGTACTTC. Translating gives CASSQGDSGETQYF.